The entry below describes one T cell receptor (beta chain). This clonotype was observed many times. Its antigen is unknown. No qualities accompany the bases; no much larger clone lies one base away. The CDR3 starts with the cysteine, ends with the phenylalanine, and has 16 residues. CDR3 DNA only is kept here, 48 bases in frame from base 1. CDR1 is given as SGHRS and CDR2 as YFSETQ, both from the germline V gene. Trimmed from V: 0 bases; trimmed from J: 1 base; junction bases lacking a gene match: 2. Amplification of TCR beta CDR3 regions was carried out from RNA transcripts. A first-round RT-PCR of the TCR CDR3 used the HTBI primer set with the Qiagen OneStep RT-PCR kit. A second multiplex PCR round built the libraries, followed by size selection and purification. Paired-end sequencing of the libraries was performed with 100 bp reads on an Illumina HiSeq2000. In the source study's methods: Raw data were processed with SOAPnuke, discarding reads with adapters, uncalled bases, mean Phred below 15, or no exact constant-primer or identifier match. High-quality paired reads were merged with COPE v1.2.5, and unique nucleotide sequences were defined as clonotypes. Clonotypes were aligned to IMGT TRBV, TRBD and TRBJ reference segments using MiTCR v1.1. The analysis was restricted to V-J combinations with a frequency above 0.0001, which together covered just over 98% of the repertoires. The TCS score was defined as the ratio of F50 (clonal expansion) to E x V (chaos), calculated using BLOSUM62-based TCRdist between CDR3 peptides within each V-J. Welch's t-statistics and random forest reduced around 510 V-J features to around 14, which were used in a naive Bayes classifier (R e1071). TCRdb reprocessing: public reads trimmed at Q25 with fastp, clones called with MiXCR, in-frame beta chains kept. Duplicate CDR3 protein sequences are folded into a single record with the most common DNA and genes. The V and J calls shown here were made by TCRdb, not taken from the authors' results. The sample table records fewer than 600,000 distinct CDR3 sequences; approximately 15% of these occur just once. The ten largest make up approximately 14% of the sample.

Graves' hyperthyroidism was defined as stable when no progression to ophthalmopathy occurred over 18 months of follow-up. Hyperthyroidism patients were newly diagnosed, had a disease duration of under 2 months, and were aged 18 to 65 years. The study excluded patients with uncontrolled infections, other autoimmune diseases, pregnancy or lactation. Clinical symptoms, serum thyroxine and TRAb, thyroid ultrasound, and orbital computed tomography formed the basis for the diagnoses. PBMCs were separated from about 10 ml of fresh peripheral blood using Ficoll-Paque density gradient centrifugation. Trizol reagent was used to extract total RNA, and RNA quality was then checked on an Agilent 2100 Bioanalyzer. These data come from a study of T cells in Graves' hyperthyroidism and ophthalmopathy (dated by TCRdb to about 2019). About the investigation overall: Peripheral blood was sampled at the time of initial diagnosis, prior to any treatment. A discovery cohort of about 96 patients, roughly 40 with Graves' ophthalmopathy and more than 55 with stable Graves' hyperthyroidism, was used to find distinguishing TCR V-J signatures. An independent validation cohort of under 20 hyperthyroidism patients and 15 or so patients who later progressed to ophthalmopathy tested prospective prediction of ophthalmopathy. The roughly 99 discovery patients were divided at random into training and test sets in a 7:3 ratio. In more than five Graves' hyperthyroidism patients, the study also compared T-cell repertoires from thyroid tissue with T-cell repertoires from blood. Following sampling, methimazole starting at 30 mg daily was given to hyperthyroidism patients, and high-dose intravenous methylprednisolone was given to ophthalmopathy patients. According to the paper, TCR Vbeta CDR3 sequencing was carried out on 120 to 150 peripheral blood samples, which came from 40 to 45 ophthalmopathy, 75 or so hyperthyroidism and roughly 17 progressor patients. Study-level results and caveats: No statistical method was used to fix the sample size in advance, and group allocation was not hidden from the investigators. Most expanded thyroid clonotypes (frequency above 0.001) were also detected in blood, a finding suggesting that blood repertoires may reflect thyroid immune responses. A 13 V-J signature model separated ophthalmopathy from stable hyperthyroidism, with about 88% sensitivity and 81.08% specificity in cross-validation and 80%/75% in testing. In validation, the model predicted progression to ophthalmopathy with just under 71% sensitivity and approximately 78% specificity, a median of around 6.6 months before onset.

The V and J genes are TRBV5-1 and TRBJ1-5, with 9 middle bases fitting TRBD1. The source of this sequence is a woman aged 40 to 50 with Graves' hyperthyroidism. The sample consisted of blood. CDR3 region: CASSLDGQGSNQPQHF. The DNA is TGCGCCAGCAGCTTGGACGGACAGGGGAGCAATCAGCCCCAGCATTTT.